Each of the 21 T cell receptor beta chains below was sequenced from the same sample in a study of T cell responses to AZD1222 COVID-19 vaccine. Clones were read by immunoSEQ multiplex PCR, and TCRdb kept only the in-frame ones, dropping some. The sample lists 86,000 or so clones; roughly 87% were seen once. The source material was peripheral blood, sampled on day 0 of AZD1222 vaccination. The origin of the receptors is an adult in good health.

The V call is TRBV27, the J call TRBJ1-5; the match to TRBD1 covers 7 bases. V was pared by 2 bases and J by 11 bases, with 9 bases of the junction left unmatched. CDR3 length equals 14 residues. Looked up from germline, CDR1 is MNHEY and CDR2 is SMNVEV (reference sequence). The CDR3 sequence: CASSLKAGGLTQHF. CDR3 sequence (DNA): TGTGCCAGCAGTTTAAAAGCAGGGGGGTTGACCCAGCATTTT.

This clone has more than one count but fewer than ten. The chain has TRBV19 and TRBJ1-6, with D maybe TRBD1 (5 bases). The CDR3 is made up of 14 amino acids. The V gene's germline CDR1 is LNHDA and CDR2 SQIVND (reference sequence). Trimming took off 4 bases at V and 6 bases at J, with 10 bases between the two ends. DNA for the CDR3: TGTGCCAGTAGTACGGCAGGGAGTAATTCACCCCTCCACTTT. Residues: CASSTAGSNSPLHF.

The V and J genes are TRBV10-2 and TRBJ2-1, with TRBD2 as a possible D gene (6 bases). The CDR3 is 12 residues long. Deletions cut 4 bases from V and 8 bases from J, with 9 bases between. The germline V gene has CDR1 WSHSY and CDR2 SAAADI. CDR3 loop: CASSVGGHEQFF. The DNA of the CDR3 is TGCGCCAGCAGTGTCGGGGGACATGAGCAGTTCTTC.

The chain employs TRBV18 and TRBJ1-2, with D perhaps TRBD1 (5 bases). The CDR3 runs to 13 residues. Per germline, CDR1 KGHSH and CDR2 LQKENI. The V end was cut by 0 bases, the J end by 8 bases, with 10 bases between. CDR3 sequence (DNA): TGTGCCAGCTCACCACCCCAGGGTAGGGGCTACACCTTC. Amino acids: CASSPPQGRGYTF.

The CDR3 reads CASTPTSRGSRTEAFF. As DNA, the CDR3 is TGTGCCAGTACTCCCACGAGCAGGGGAAGTCGGACTGAAGCTTTCTTT. V and J are TRBV19 and TRBJ1-1; perhaps TRBD1 as D (6 bases). CDR3 length: 16 residues. The germline gives CDR1 LNHDA, CDR2 SQIVND (reference sequence). Trimming removed 7 bases at V and 5 bases at J, with 23 bases between.

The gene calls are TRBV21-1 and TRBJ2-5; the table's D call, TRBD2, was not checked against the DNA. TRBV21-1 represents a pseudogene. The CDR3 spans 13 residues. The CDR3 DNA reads TGTGCCAGCAGCCTACGGGAGGTAGAGACCCAGTACTTC. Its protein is CASSLREVETQYF.

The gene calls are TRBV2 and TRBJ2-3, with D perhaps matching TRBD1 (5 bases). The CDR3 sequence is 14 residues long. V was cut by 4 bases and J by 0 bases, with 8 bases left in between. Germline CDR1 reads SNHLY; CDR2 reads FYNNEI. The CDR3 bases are TGTGCCAGCAGTGTAGGGGTTAGCACAGATACGCAGTATTTT. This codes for CASSVGVSTDTQYF.

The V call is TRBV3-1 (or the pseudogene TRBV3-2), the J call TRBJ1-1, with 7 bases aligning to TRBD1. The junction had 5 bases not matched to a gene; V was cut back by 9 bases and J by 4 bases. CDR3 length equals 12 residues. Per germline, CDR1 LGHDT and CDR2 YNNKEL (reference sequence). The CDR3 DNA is TGTGCCAGTAAGGGGACAGCCACTGAAGCTTTCTTT. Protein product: CASKGTATEAFF.

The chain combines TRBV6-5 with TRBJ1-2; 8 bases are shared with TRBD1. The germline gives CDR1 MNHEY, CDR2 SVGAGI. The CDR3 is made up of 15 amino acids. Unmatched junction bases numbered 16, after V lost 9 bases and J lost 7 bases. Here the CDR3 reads CARQSRGPLNGGYTF. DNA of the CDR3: TGTGCCAGACAGTCCAGGGGGCCCCTAAATGGTGGCTACACCTTC.

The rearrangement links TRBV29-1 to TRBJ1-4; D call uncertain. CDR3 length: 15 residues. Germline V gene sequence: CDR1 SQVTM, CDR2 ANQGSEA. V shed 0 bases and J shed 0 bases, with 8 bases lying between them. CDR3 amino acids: CSVEDRTATNEKLFF. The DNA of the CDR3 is TGCAGCGTTGAAGATCGTACCGCAACTAATGAAAAACTGTTTTTT.

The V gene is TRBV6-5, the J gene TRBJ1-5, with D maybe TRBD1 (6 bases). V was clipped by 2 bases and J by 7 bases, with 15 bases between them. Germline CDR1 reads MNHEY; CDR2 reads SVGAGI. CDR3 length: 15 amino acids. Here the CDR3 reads CASSYRGGPGQPQHF. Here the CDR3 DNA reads TGTGCCAGCAGTTACCGGGGGGGGCCGGGGCAGCCCCAGCATTTT.

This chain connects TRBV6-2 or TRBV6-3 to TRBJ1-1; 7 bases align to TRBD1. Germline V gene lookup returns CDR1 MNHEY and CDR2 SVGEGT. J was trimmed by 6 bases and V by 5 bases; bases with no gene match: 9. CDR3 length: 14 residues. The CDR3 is CASSPATGVAEAFF. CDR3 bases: TGTGCCAGCAGTCCAGCTACAGGGGTCGCTGAAGCTTTCTTT.

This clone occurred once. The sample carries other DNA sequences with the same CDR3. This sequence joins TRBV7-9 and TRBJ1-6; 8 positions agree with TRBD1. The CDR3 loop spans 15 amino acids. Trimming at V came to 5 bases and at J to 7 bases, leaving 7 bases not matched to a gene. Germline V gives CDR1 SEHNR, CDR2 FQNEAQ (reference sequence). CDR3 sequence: CASSRRQGANSPLHF. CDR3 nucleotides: TGTGCCAGCAGCCGACGGCAGGGGGCAAATTCACCCCTCCACTTT.

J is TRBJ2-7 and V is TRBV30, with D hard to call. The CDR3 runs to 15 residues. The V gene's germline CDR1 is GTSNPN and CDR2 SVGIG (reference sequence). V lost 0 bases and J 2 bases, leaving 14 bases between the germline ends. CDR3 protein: CAWSVKGPRTYEQYF. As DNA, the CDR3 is TGTGCCTGGAGTGTGAAGGGCCCAAGGACCTACGAGCAGTACTTC.

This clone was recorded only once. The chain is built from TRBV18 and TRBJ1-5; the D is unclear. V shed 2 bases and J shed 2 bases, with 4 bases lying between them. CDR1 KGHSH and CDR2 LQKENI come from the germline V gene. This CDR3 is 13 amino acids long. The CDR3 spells CASSPDGNQPQHF. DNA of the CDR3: TGTGCCAGCTCACCAGACGGCAATCAGCCCCAGCATTTT.

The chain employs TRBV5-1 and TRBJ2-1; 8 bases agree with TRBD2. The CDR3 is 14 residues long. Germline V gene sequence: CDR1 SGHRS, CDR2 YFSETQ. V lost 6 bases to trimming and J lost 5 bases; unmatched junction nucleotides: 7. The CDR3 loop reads CASTERESDNEQFF. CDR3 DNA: TGCGCCAGCACCGAGCGGGAGTCGGACAATGAGCAGTTCTTC.

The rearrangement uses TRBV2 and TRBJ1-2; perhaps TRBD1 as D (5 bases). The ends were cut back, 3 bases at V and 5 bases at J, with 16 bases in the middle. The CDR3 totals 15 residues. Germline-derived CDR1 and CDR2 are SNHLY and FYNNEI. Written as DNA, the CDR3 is TGTGCCAGCAGTGAGTTCCCAGGGAGGGGATATGGCTACACCTTC. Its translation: CASSEFPGRGYGYTF.

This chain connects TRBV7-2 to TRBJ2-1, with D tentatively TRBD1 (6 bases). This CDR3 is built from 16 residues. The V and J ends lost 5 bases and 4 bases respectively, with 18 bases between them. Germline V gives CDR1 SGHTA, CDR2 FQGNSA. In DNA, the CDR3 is TGTGCCAGCAGCAGAGGACAGATGTCGTTATACAATGAGCAGTTCTTC. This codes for CASSRGQMSLYNEQFF.

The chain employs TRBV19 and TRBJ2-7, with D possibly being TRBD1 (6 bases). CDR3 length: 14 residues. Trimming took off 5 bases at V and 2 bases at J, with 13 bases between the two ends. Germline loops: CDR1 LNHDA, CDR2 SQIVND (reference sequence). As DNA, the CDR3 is TGTGCCAGTAGTTTCCAGGGGAAGCCCTACGAGCAGTACTTC. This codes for CASSFQGKPYEQYF.

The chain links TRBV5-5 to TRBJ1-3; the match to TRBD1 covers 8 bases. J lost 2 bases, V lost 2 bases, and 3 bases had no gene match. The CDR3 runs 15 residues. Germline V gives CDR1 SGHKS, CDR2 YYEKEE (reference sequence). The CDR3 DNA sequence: TGTGCCAGCAGCTTTGGCAGGGGGCCTGGAAACACCATATATTTT. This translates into CASSFGRGPGNTIYF.

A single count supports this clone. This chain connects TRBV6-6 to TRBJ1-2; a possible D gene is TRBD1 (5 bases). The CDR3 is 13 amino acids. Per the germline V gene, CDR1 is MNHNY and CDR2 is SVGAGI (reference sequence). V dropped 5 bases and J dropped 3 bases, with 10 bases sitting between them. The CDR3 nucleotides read TGTGCCAGCAGTAAGGGACCTGACTATGGCTACACCTTC. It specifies CASSKGPDYGYTF.